This record looks at one T cell receptor beta chain sequence and its context. No antigen is known for it. Germline and junction disagree at one end, which may indicate a read error. TCRbeta CDR3 regions were amplified from genomic DNA by means of the immunoSEQ Assay, a bias-controlled multiplex PCR. For the original study's pipeline: Within the assay, amplification of reference gene primers was used to estimate how many nucleated cells each sample contained. To quantify the absolute abundance of each unique TCRbeta CDR3 rearrangement, sequence reads were collapsed and filtered. For each sample, productive Simpson clonality was calculated as the square root of Simpson's diversity index across productive rearrangements. TCRdb retrieved this table from immuneACCESS and kept in-frame rearrangements only. Not all clones are present; in checked studies, unresolved V genes account for under half, and no reason is known for the remainder. V, J and clone size reflect that table, while D and trimming were determined from the DNA. Counted in this sample were about 380,000 clones; around 87% of them appeared once. The top ten clonotypes cover 1.3% of the sample.

From the germline V gene (reference sequence), CDR1 is SSHAT and CDR2 is FNYEAQ. CDR3 length: 17 amino acids, cysteine to phenylalanine. Only the CDR3 DNA is retained, 51 bases long and in frame from the first base. Participants in the prospective study were aged roughly 18 to 89 years, lived in about two dozen United States geographic areas, and enrolled through a virtual design. Cohort assignment in the prospective study relied on participant-reported clinical history from a screening survey and a study questionnaire. Recovered participants in ImmuneRACE Cohort 3 were defined by two consecutive negative NP/OP PCR tests, clearance by a healthcare professional, or resolution of symptoms. Each participant in the prospective study had whole blood, serum and a nasopharyngeal or oropharyngeal swab collected by mobile phlebotomists. Over a roughly two-month period, participants in the prospective study had the option of providing additional blood draws and questionnaires. Prospective study blood samples were shipped either frozen or at room temperature before DNA extraction.

The sample is drawn from a study of blood T cell repertoires in COVID-19 (dated by TCRdb to the early 2020s). Study-wide context: Collaborator samples came from the United States, Italy and Spain and covered acute and convalescent phases of COVID-19. Where HLA class I and class II types were available, the types were taken from metadata supplied by the sample provider, not from assay-based typing. Samples came from the ongoing ImmuneRACE study (first 160 participants) plus 1,254 subjects from 6 global collaborators. Sample metadata almost always included a de-identified subject ID, COVID-19 status, age in years and sex. The material from the prospective study consisted of cDNA or gDNA derived from T cells, B-cell-depleted T cells, or PBMCs. The repertoires were released in a freely available public database meant as a resource for research on the immune response to SARS-CoV-2. The dataset comprised deeply sampled blood TCRbeta repertoires from subjects exposed to, actively infected with, or recovered from COVID-19.

Findings and caveats that apply to the study as a whole: Clinical and demographic metadata were provided uncurated, with the amount varying by source and participant.

The receptor was derived from a man aged 25 to 45 who had recovered from COVID-19. The source material was PBMCs or T cells enriched from blood (not recorded which). Here the chain combines TRBV7-7 and TRBJ2-2, with TRBD2 identical over 7 junction bases. The DNA reads as follows: TGTGCTAGCAGCTTAGACTTGGAGCGGGGAGGGACCGGGGAGCTGTTTTTT. This encodes CASSLDLERGGTGELFF.